These 27 T cell receptor beta chains originate from one sample sequenced in a study of blood T cell repertoires in COVID-19. TCRdb's copy holds only in-frame clones and misses some; the assay was immunoSEQ multiplex PCR. The table includes tens of thousands of clones, about 86% detected once. The material sequenced was peripheral blood. The source is a woman aged 80 or older in a cohort sampled during active or convalescent COVID-19.

This chain joins TRBV5-1 and TRBJ1-3; D is perhaps TRBD1 (6 bases). The length of the CDR3 is 14 residues. CDR1 and CDR2 from the germline V gene are SGHRS and YFSETQ. V dropped 4 bases and J dropped 1 base, with 9 bases sitting between them. CDR3 in DNA: TGCGCCAGCAGCGCCGGACAGTCTGGAAACACCATATATTTT. It is translated as CASSAGQSGNTIYF.

This chain uses TRBV18 with TRBJ1-1, with D maybe TRBD1 (5 bases). The CDR3 has 15 residues. Looked up from germline, CDR1 is KGHSH and CDR2 is LQKENI. Trimming cost V 0 bases and J 5 bases, with 13 bases left between them. CDR3 region: CASSPPSRGWTEAFF. In nucleotides, the CDR3 is TGTGCCAGCTCACCACCTTCGCGGGGCTGGACTGAAGCTTTCTTT.

The chain links TRBV3-1 (or the pseudogene TRBV3-2) to TRBJ2-6; 7 bases match TRBD1. The J segment lost 2 bases and the V segment lost 2 bases, leaving 3 bases of the junction unmatched. The CDR3 loop spans 16 amino acids. The germline V gene has CDR1 LGHDT and CDR2 YNNKEL (reference sequence). The CDR3 is CASSQNTGAGANVLTF. Here the CDR3 DNA reads TGTGCCAGCAGCCAAAACACAGGGGCTGGGGCCAACGTCCTGACTTTC.

This chain uses TRBV5-4 with TRBJ2-3, with 10 bases identical to TRBD2. Germline values: CDR1 SGHNT, CDR2 YYREEE (reference sequence). Trimming cost V 5 bases and J 1 base; bases outside gene matches: 7. There are 16 residues in the CDR3. CDR3 sequence reads: CASSLLAGSRTDTQYF. In nucleotides, the CDR3 is TGTGCCAGCAGTTTACTAGCGGGATCACGCACAGATACGCAGTATTTT.

This clone has just one count. The chain uses TRBV15 and TRBJ1-6; perhaps TRBD1 as D (5 bases). CDR1 LNHNV and CDR2 YYDKDF come from the germline V gene (reference sequence). Trimming removed 0 bases at V and 9 bases at J, with 15 bases between. The CDR3 is 16 residues long. CDR3 DNA sequence: TGTGCCACCAGCAGAGATAGGGGACCGGGGGTTTCACCCCTCCACTTT. Its protein product is CATSRDRGPGVSPLHF.

The CDR3 DNA sequence: TGCGCCAGCAGCACTAGCGGGAGTTTTTACAATGAGCAGTTCTTC. This gives the protein CASSTSGSFYNEQFF. The chain joins TRBV4-1 to TRBJ2-1, with 11 bases fitting TRBD2. CDR3 size: 15 residues. Germline V gene lookup returns CDR1 MGHRA and CDR2 YSYEKL. V shed 5 bases, J shed 4 bases, and the junction held 4 bases outside the gene matches.

The rearrangement joins TRBV7-8 to TRBJ2-2; the D gene is possibly TRBD2 (6 bases). The CDR3 extends over 16 amino acids. In germline, CDR1 is SGHVS, CDR2 FQNEAQ. V gave up 2 bases and J gave up 3 bases, with 13 bases separating them. The CDR3 protein is CASSLTTGDDTGELFF. The CDR3 DNA reads as TGTGCCAGCAGCTTAACCACGGGAGACGACACCGGGGAGCTGTTTTTT.

The chain links TRBV29-1 to TRBJ1-1, with a tentative D call TRBD1 (6 bases). Germline assignment: CDR1 SQVTM and CDR2 ANQGSEA. Trimming left V 6 bases short and J 1 base short, with 15 bases between. The CDR3 length is 14 residues. The CDR3 nucleotides read TGCAGCGTGATCGAGGGGGTCACGAACACTGAAGCTTTCTTT. This codes for CSVIEGVTNTEAFF.

The rearrangement links TRBV7-2 to TRBJ1-3, with D perhaps matching TRBD1 (6 bases). CDR3 length: 13 residues. Germline CDR1 reads SGHTA; CDR2 reads FQGNSA. The V end was cut by 3 bases, the J end by 8 bases, with 11 bases between. Here the CDR3 reads CASSFARGDTIYF. The CDR3 DNA reads as TGTGCCAGCAGCTTCGCCAGGGGAGACACCATATATTTT.

This clone was counted once. V is TRBV6-2 or TRBV6-3 and J is TRBJ2-4; 12 nucleotides align to TRBD2. This CDR3 is 17 amino acids long. V lost 4 bases and J lost 8; bases outside the gene matches: 12. Germline CDR1 is MNHEY and CDR2 is SVGEGT. As DNA, the CDR3 is TGTGCCAGCAGTTCACCCTCGACTAGCGGGAGCAGGGACATTCAGTACTTC. This translates into CASSSPSTSGSRDIQYF.

Points on this clone: The same CDR3 is also encoded by other DNA sequences in this sample. The V and J genes are TRBV9 and TRBJ1-5, with 7 bases aligning to TRBD1. The trim removed 0 bases at V and 6 bases at J, leaving 6 bases unmatched. From germline, CDR1 is SGDLS and CDR2 YYNGEE. The length of the CDR3 is 15 residues. The CDR3 loop is CASSVGQGGSQPQHF. The CDR3 nucleotides read TGTGCCAGCAGCGTAGGACAGGGAGGAAGTCAGCCCCAGCATTTT.

In DNA, the CDR3 is TGCGCCAGCAGCTACGGACAGGGTGGCAATCAGCCCCAGCATTTT. This encodes CASSYGQGGNQPQHF. V and J are TRBV5-1 and TRBJ1-5, with 8 nucleotides matching TRBD1. Unmatched junction bases numbered 4, after V lost 3 bases and J lost 2 bases. The CDR3 is made up of 15 amino acids. Germline V gene sequence: CDR1 SGHRS, CDR2 YFSETQ.

This chain uses TRBV7-7 with TRBJ2-2; possible D gene TRBD2, 7 bases. The CDR3 covers 13 residues. Looked up from germline, CDR1 is SSHAT and CDR2 is FNYEAQ (reference sequence). The CDR3 sequence: CASGRQEAGELFF. DNA of the CDR3: TGTGCTAGCGGGCGACAGGAGGCCGGGGAGCTGTTTTTT.

Here the CDR3 reads CASSTGTSTDTQYF. In DNA, the CDR3 is TGCGCCAGCAGTACCGGGACTAGCACAGATACGCAGTATTTT. The rearrangement joins TRBV5-1 to TRBJ2-3; a weak D match, TRBD2 (6 bases). This CDR3 is 14 amino acids long. V was trimmed by 5 bases and J by 0 bases, leaving 10 bases between them. The germline V gene encodes CDR1 SGHRS and CDR2 YFSETQ.

This chain links TRBV18 with TRBJ2-1; 7 nucleotides align to TRBD2. The CDR3 loop spans 16 amino acids. Germline CDR1 and CDR2: KGHSH and LQKENI. Germline trimming cut 1 base from V and 3 bases from J; bases unmatched to any gene: 6. The CDR3 here is CASSPLPSGDYNEQFF. CDR3 coding DNA: TGTGCCAGCTCACCACTTCCTAGCGGAGACTACAATGAGCAGTTCTTC.

This rearrangement joins TRBV28 to TRBJ2-6; TRBD1 might be the D (5 bases). Germline assignment: CDR1 MDHEN and CDR2 SYDVKM. V lost 6 bases to trimming and J lost 4 bases, with 10 bases between them. CDR3 length: 14 amino acids. The CDR3 bases are TGTGCCAGCAGGTCAGGGCCGGGGGCCAACGTCCTGACTTTC. Translation: CASRSGPGANVLTF.

This clone was seen once. The chain couples TRBV28 to TRBJ1-5, with TRBD1 identical over 7 bases. The germline gives CDR1 MDHEN, CDR2 SYDVKM. V was pared by 5 bases and J by 6 bases, with 7 bases of the junction left unmatched. This CDR3 contains 14 residues. In DNA, the CDR3 is TGTGCCAGCAGTCAAGACAGGGTTAGTCAGCCCCAGCATTTT. This sequence encodes CASSQDRVSQPQHF.

The genes are TRBV6-5 and TRBJ2-7, with a tentative D call TRBD2 (6 bases). The CDR3 covers 13 residues. The V end lost 6 bases, the J end lost 3 bases, and 12 bases lay between the germline ends. From germline, CDR1 is MNHEY and CDR2 SVGAGI. The CDR3 nucleotides are TGTGCCAGCAGCCGCGGAGGGTTCTACGAGCAGTACTTC. Protein sequence: CASSRGGFYEQYF.

The gene calls are TRBV11-2 and TRBJ2-3; D gene ambiguous. The CDR3 length is 14 residues. The germline gives CDR1 SGHAT, CDR2 FQNNGV. Trimming cost V 0 bases and J 2 bases, with 6 bases left between them. The CDR3: CASSLEFSTDTQYF. Written as DNA, the CDR3 is TGTGCCAGCAGCTTAGAGTTCTCCACAGATACGCAGTATTTT.

This clone was seen a single time. V gene TRBV12-5 combines with J gene TRBJ2-7, with 9 positions matching TRBD1. The germline CDR1 and CDR2 sequences are LGHNT and FRNRAP. The V gene end was trimmed by 5 bases and the J gene end by 5 bases; junction bases not matched to a gene: 7. The CDR3 is 14 residues long. This CDR3 is CASGPGQGSNEQYF. CDR3 sequence (DNA): TGTGCTAGTGGTCCCGGACAGGGGTCAAACGAGCAGTACTTC.

CDR3 residues: CASSALVAGHTGELFF. CDR3 coding DNA: TGTGCCAGCAGTGCCCTCGTAGCGGGGCACACCGGGGAGCTGTTTTTT. V is TRBV6-1 and J is TRBJ2-2, with 8 bases that match TRBD2. The CDR3 loop spans 16 amino acids. With V trimmed by 4 bases and J by 3 bases, 7 bases remained unmatched. From germline, CDR1 is MNHNS and CDR2 SASEGT.

V gene TRBV19 combines with J gene TRBJ1-1; D might be TRBD1 (5 bases). V was pared by 3 bases and J by 7 bases, with 21 bases between. The V gene's germline CDR1 is LNHDA and CDR2 SQIVND (reference sequence). The CDR3 runs to 16 residues. CDR3 nucleotides: TGTGCCAGTAGTATGTTTGGGCGGCGGGGGTTTGGTGAAGCTTTCTTT. It translates to CASSMFGRRGFGEAFF.

V and J are TRBV6-6 and TRBJ2-7; 8 bases fit TRBD1. The CDR3 consists of 13 residues. V shed 5 bases, J shed 2 bases, and the junction held 2 bases outside the gene matches. Germline V CDR1 and CDR2: MNHNY, SVGAGI (reference sequence). CDR3 bases: TGTGCCAGCAGTGCGGACAGGGCCTACGAGCAGTACGTC. This codes for CASSADRAYEQYV.

The V and J genes are TRBV18 and TRBJ1-2; D gene ambiguous. From germline, CDR1 is KGHSH and CDR2 LQKENI. The CDR3 is 12 amino acids. The V and J ends lost 0 bases and 8 bases respectively, with 7 bases between them. CDR3 protein: CASSPPSGGYTF. For the CDR3, the DNA is TGTGCCAGCTCACCACCGTCAGGCGGCTACACCTTC.

The V and J genes are TRBV29-1 and TRBJ1-2; D is unresolved. The length of the CDR3 is 12 residues. Germline assignment: CDR1 SQVTM and CDR2 ANQGSEA. Trimming removed 4 bases from V and 4 bases from J, with 10 bases in between. The CDR3: CSVGGFSYGYTF. CDR3 in DNA: TGCAGCGTTGGAGGATTCTCCTATGGCTACACCTTC.

This rearrangement joins TRBV11-2 to TRBJ1-4; possibly TRBD1 for D (5 bases). The CDR3 length is 15 residues. CDR1 is SGHAT, CDR2 FQNNGV, per germline. V shed 3 bases and J shed 0 bases, with 8 bases lying between them. Here the CDR3 DNA reads TGTGCCAGCAGCTTTCCGACAGCAACTAATGAAAAACTGTTTTTT. Protein product: CASSFPTATNEKLFF.

The chain recombines TRBV30 with TRBJ1-4, with D maybe TRBD1 (5 bases). The CDR3 contains 13 residues. Trimming took off 4 bases at V and 7 bases at J, with 13 bases between the two ends. CDR1 is GTSNPN, CDR2 SVGIG, per germline (reference sequence). The CDR3 loop is CAWNPQGGEKLFF. The CDR3 nucleotides read TGTGCCTGGAATCCCCAGGGTGGTGAAAAACTGTTTTTT.